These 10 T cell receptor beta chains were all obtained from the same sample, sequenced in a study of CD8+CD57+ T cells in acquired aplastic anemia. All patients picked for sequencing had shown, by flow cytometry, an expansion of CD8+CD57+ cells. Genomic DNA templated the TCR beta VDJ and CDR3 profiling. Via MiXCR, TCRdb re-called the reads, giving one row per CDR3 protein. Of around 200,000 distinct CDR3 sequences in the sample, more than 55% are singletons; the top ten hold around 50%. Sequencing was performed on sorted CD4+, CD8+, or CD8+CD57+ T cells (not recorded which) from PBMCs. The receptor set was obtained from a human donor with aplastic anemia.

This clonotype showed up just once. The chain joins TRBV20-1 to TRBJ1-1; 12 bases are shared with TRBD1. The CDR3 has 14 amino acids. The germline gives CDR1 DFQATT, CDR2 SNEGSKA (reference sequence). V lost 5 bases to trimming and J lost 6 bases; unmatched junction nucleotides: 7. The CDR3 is CSAPSGTGGPEAFF. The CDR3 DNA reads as TGCAGTGCTCCTTCCGGGACAGGGGGCCCTGAAGCTTTCTTT.

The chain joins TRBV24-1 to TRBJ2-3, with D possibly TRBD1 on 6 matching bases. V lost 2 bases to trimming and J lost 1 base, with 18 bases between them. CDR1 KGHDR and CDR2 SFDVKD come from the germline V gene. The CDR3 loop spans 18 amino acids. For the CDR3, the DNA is TGTGCCACCAGTGATTCAAACAGGGTTCGATCGGGCACAGATACGCAGTATTTT. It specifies CATSDSNRVRSGTDTQYF.

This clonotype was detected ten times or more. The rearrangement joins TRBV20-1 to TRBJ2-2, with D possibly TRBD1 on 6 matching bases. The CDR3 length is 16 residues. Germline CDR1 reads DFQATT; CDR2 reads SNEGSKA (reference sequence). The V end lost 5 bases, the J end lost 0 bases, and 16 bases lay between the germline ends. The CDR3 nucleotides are TGCAGTGCTGCAATGGACAGTGTAACGAACACCGGGGAGCTGTTTTTT. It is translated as CSAAMDSVTNTGELFF.

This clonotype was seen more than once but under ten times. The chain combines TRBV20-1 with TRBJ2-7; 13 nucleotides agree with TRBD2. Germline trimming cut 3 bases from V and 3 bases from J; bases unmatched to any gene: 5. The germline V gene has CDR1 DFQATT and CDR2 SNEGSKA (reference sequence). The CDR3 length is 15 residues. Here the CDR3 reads CSASSGTSGIYEQYF. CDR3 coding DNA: TGCAGTGCTAGCTCCGGGACTAGCGGGATCTACGAGCAGTACTTC.

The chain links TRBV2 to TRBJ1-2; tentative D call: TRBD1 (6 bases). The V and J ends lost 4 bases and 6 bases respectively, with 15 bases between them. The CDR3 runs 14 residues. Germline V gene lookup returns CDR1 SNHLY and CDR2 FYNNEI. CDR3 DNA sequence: TGTGCCAGCAGTGTAACTGGGGGGGGCGATGGCTACACCTTC. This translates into CASSVTGGGDGYTF.

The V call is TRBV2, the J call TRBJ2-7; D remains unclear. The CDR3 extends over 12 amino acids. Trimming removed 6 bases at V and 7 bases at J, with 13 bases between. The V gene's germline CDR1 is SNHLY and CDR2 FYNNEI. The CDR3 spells CASSSVTREQYF. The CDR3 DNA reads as TGTGCCAGCAGCAGCGTCACTCGGGAGCAGTACTTC.

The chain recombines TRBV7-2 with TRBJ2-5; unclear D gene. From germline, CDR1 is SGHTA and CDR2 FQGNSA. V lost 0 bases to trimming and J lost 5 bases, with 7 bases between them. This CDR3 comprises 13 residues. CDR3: CASSLAGWETQYF. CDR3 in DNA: TGTGCCAGCAGCTTAGCTGGGTGGGAGACCCAGTACTTC.

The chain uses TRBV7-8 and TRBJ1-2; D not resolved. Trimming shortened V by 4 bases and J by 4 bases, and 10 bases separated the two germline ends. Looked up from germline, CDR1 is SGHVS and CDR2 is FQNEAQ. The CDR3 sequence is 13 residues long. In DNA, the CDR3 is TGTGCCAGCAGCTCGGGAGGACCCTATGGCTACACCTTC. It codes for CASSSGGPYGYTF.

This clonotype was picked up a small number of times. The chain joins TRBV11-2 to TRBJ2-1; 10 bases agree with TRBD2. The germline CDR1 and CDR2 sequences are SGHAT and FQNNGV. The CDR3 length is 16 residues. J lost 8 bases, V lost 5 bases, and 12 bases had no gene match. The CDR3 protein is CASSPLAGEGSDEQFF. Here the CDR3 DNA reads TGTGCCAGCAGCCCCCTAGCGGGAGAGGGATCCGATGAGCAGTTCTTC.

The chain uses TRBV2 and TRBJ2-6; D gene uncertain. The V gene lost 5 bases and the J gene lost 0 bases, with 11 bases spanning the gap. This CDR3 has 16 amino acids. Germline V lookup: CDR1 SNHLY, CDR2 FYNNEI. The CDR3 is CASSFFPLSGANVLTF. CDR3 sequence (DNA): TGTGCCAGCAGTTTCTTTCCTCTCTCTGGGGCCAACGTCCTGACTTTC.